These 24 T cell receptor beta chains were all obtained from the same sample, sequenced in a study of blood T cell repertoires in COVID-19. The data were produced by immunoSEQ multiplex PCR, yet TCRdb's version contains in-frame clones alone and is incomplete. Of fewer than 70,000 clones in the sample, less than 90% were seen once. The sequenced material came from peripheral blood. These receptors were taken from an older woman with active COVID-19.

The rearrangement links TRBV3-1 (or the pseudogene TRBV3-2) to TRBJ2-3; D remains ambiguous. Trimming left V 2 bases short and J 0 bases short, with 6 bases between. The CDR3 has 14 amino acids. Germline loops: CDR1 LGHDT, CDR2 YNNKEL (reference sequence). This CDR3 is CASSQQTSTDTQYF. The CDR3 DNA reads as TGTGCCAGCAGCCAACAGACTAGCACAGATACGCAGTATTTT.

The rearrangement uses TRBV28 and TRBJ1-6; TRBD1 aligns across 7 bases. There are 17 residues in the CDR3. Trimming removed 3 bases from V and 6 bases from J; junction bases left unmatched: 11. CDR1 is MDHEN, CDR2 SYDVKM, per germline. The CDR3 region is CASSFAAAGQSNSPLHF. CDR3 bases: TGTGCCAGCAGTTTTGCCGCTGCGGGACAGAGTAATTCACCCCTCCACTTT.

This chain uses TRBV29-1 with TRBJ1-1; D may be TRBD1 (6 bases). V was shortened by 6 bases and J by 1 base, with 9 bases between the two germline ends. The CDR3 extends over 12 amino acids. The V gene's germline CDR1 is SQVTM and CDR2 ANQGSEA. The CDR3 sequence is CSVATGNTEAFF. In nucleotides, the CDR3 is TGCAGCGTGGCGACAGGGAACACTGAAGCTTTCTTT.

The chain joins TRBV5-1 to TRBJ1-1; D ambiguous. CDR3 length: 15 residues. The V and J ends lost 4 bases and 1 base respectively, with 14 bases between them. The germline V gene encodes CDR1 SGHRS and CDR2 YFSETQ. The DNA of the CDR3 is TGCGCCAGCAGCCTGACACCGGGGAAGAACACTGAAGCTTTCTTT. As protein: CASSLTPGKNTEAFF.

The chain joins TRBV6-2 or TRBV6-3 to TRBJ2-5; 13 bases are shared with TRBD2. CDR1 is MNHEY, CDR2 SVGEGT, per germline. The length of the CDR3 is 18 residues. Losses at the gene ends were 6 bases for V and 4 bases for J; bases not matched to a gene: 14. The CDR3 region is CASSLGTSGDWHGETQYF. For the CDR3, the DNA is TGTGCCAGCAGCCTAGGGACTAGCGGGGACTGGCACGGAGAGACCCAGTACTTC.

This chain connects TRBV27 to TRBJ1-2; D possibly corresponds to TRBD1 (5 bases). The V end lost 8 bases, the J end lost 4 bases, and 17 bases lay between the germline ends. In germline, CDR1 is MNHEY, CDR2 SMNVEV (reference sequence). The CDR3 extends over 14 amino acids. The CDR3 sequence is CASRQAGWIYGYTF. CDR3 coding DNA: TGTGCCAGCCGTCAGGCAGGGTGGATCTATGGCTACACCTTC.

This clone was seen only once. The genes are TRBV9 and TRBJ1-1; 9 bases fit TRBD1. The CDR3 is 15 amino acids. Trimming removed 3 bases from V and 3 bases from J; junction bases left unmatched: 6. Germline values: CDR1 SGDLS, CDR2 YYNGEE. CDR3 coding DNA: TGTGCCAGCAGCGGGCAACAGGGGGCGGACACTGAAGCTTTCTTT. It translates to CASSGQQGADTEAFF.

The V call is TRBV4-2, the J call TRBJ1-2; D gene uncertain. Trimming removed 0 bases from V and 8 bases from J, with 7 bases in between. The germline V gene encodes CDR1 LGHNA and CDR2 YNFKEQ. This CDR3 has 12 amino acids. CDR3 protein: CASSQDVRGYTF. DNA for the CDR3: TGTGCCAGCAGCCAAGACGTGCGGGGCTACACCTTC.

CDR3 amino acids: CASSPGGFGGQETQYF. In nucleotides, the CDR3 is TGTGCCAGCAGCCCCGGAGGGTTTGGAGGCCAAGAGACCCAGTACTTC. The V call is TRBV7-3, the J call TRBJ2-5, with a tentative D call TRBD2 (6 bases). The ends were cut back, 5 bases at V and 1 base at J, with 17 bases in the middle. The CDR3 length is 16 residues. From germline, CDR1 is SGHTA and CDR2 FQGTGA.

A single count supports this clone. V usage is TRBV28 and J usage is TRBJ2-5; the match to TRBD2 covers 7 bases. With V trimmed by 7 bases and J by 6 bases, 20 bases remained unmatched. The CDR3 has 17 residues. CDR1 is MDHEN and CDR2 is SYDVKM in the germline V gene. DNA of the CDR3: TGTGCCAGCACCATTGGGGGGGTTACTGGGGACGGGAAGACCCAGTACTTC. Amino acids: CASTIGGVTGDGKTQYF.

This chain connects TRBV19 to TRBJ2-1; 10 positions match TRBD1. V lost 0 bases to trimming and J lost 5 bases; unmatched junction nucleotides: 13. CDR1 is LNHDA and CDR2 is SQIVND in the germline V gene (reference sequence). This CDR3 comprises 19 residues. The CDR3 DNA sequence: TGTGCCAGTAGTATAGAAGGGCTCCTCCGGGACAGGGGCCACAATGAGCAGTTCTTC. Its translation is CASSIEGLLRDRGHNEQFF.

This clone was seen only a few times. The chain links TRBV9 to TRBJ2-1; 10 positions match TRBD2. Germline CDR1 SGDLS, CDR2 YYNGEE. The CDR3 spans 13 residues. J lost 9 bases, V lost 7 bases, and 7 bases had no gene match. The CDR3 region has the DNA TGTGCCAGCGACCTAGCGGGAGTGGGTGAGCAGTTCTTC. It encodes CASDLAGVGEQFF.

The J gene is TRBJ2-7, the V gene TRBV6-6; no definite D call. The CDR3 spans 14 residues. Trimming stripped 0 bases from V and 3 bases from J, with 9 bases between. Germline CDR1 reads MNHNY; CDR2 reads SVGAGI (reference sequence). The CDR3 sequence is CASSYSISNYEQYF. The CDR3 nucleotides are TGTGCCAGCAGTTACTCGATTAGTAACTACGAGCAGTACTTC.

V and J are TRBV14 and TRBJ2-7; no clear D. Germline values: CDR1 SGHDN, CDR2 FVKESK. Trimming removed 2 bases from V and 6 bases from J, with 11 bases in between. The CDR3 totals 13 residues. The CDR3 protein is CASSQWNSGEQYF. CDR3 sequence (DNA): TGTGCCAGCAGCCAATGGAACTCGGGCGAGCAGTACTTC.

The table lists this clone with a count of one. The V and J genes are TRBV5-1 and TRBJ2-7; 8 nucleotides match TRBD1. CDR1 is SGHRS and CDR2 is YFSETQ in the germline V gene. V trimming: 3 bases; J trimming: 3 bases; junction bases outside the gene matches: 14. The CDR3 sequence is 17 residues long. The CDR3 region is CASSSGQGGISFYEQYF. The CDR3 DNA reads as TGCGCCAGCAGCTCCGGACAGGGTGGTATCTCATTCTACGAGCAGTACTTC.

This clone was seen more than once but under ten times. This rearrangement joins TRBV28 to TRBJ2-2, with 7 bases identical to TRBD1. The V and J ends lost 6 bases and 5 bases, in that order; junction bases with no gene match: 12. The CDR3 loop spans 16 amino acids. CDR1 is MDHEN and CDR2 is SYDVKM in the germline V gene. CDR3 nucleotides: TGTGCCAGCAGCCTAACGGCGACAGGGACGACCGGGGAGCTGTTTTTT. This sequence encodes CASSLTATGTTGELFF.

A note on this clone: The junction shows a germline mismatch at one end, possibly a read error. V gene TRBV6-6 combines with J gene TRBJ2-5; D is ambiguous. The CDR3 has 12 residues. Germline V CDR1 and CDR2: MNHNY, SVGAGI (reference sequence). The CDR3 protein is CASSYDSEAQYF. Here the CDR3 DNA reads TGTGCCAGCAGCTACGACTCAGAGGCCCAGTACTTC.

This clone was counted a single time. A read error may account for a junction end that differs from germline. This chain connects TRBV5-4 to TRBJ2-2, with D uncertain. Germline CDR1 and CDR2: SGHNT and YYREEE (reference sequence). The CDR3 loop spans 15 amino acids. The CDR3 is CASSSGFPNIGELFF. The CDR3 DNA sequence: TGTGCCAGCAGCTCAGGTTTCCCCAACATCGGGGAGCTGTTTTTT.

The chain recombines TRBV28 with TRBJ2-3; TRBD2 matches at 10 bases. CDR1 MDHEN and CDR2 SYDVKM come from the germline V gene. The V gene end was trimmed by 6 bases and the J gene end by 3 bases; junction bases not matched to a gene: 9. CDR3 size: 16 residues. CDR3 nucleotides: TGTGCCAGCAGGCCCCCGGGACTAGCGCTTACAGATACGCAGTATTTT. It codes for CASRPPGLALTDTQYF.

The chain has TRBV9 and TRBJ2-1; 9 bases fit TRBD2. There are 16 residues in the CDR3. The germline CDR1 and CDR2 sequences are SGDLS and YYNGEE. J lost 3 bases, V lost 0 bases, and 4 bases had no gene match. The chain's CDR3 is CASSVVGTSSYNEQFF. The DNA of the CDR3 is TGTGCCAGCAGCGTAGTGGGGACTAGCAGCTACAATGAGCAGTTCTTC.

This clone was detected once. The chain joins TRBV3-1 (or the pseudogene TRBV3-2) to TRBJ2-1, with 9 bases that match TRBD2. With 0 bases clipped from V and 10 bases from J, the junction kept 16 bases outside the gene matches. The germline gives CDR1 LGHDT, CDR2 YNNKEL (reference sequence). The CDR3 runs to 18 residues. Here the CDR3 reads CASSQDVRALAGILEQFF. The CDR3 coding sequence is TGTGCCAGCAGCCAAGATGTGCGGGCGCTAGCGGGAATTTTAGAGCAGTTCTTC.

J is TRBJ2-1 and V is TRBV7-8, with 9 bases that match TRBD2. The V segment lost 1 base and the J segment 6 bases; nucleotides outside the gene matches: 7. This CDR3 is 16 amino acids long. Germline lookup yields CDR1 SGHVS and CDR2 FQNEAQ. CDR3 nucleotides: TGTGCCAGCAGCTTAGACTCCAGCGGGAGGTCCAATGAGCAGTTCTTC. This translates into CASSLDSSGRSNEQFF.

The chain employs TRBV7-2 and TRBJ1-2; D may be TRBD1 (5 bases). The germline V and J ends were trimmed by 4 bases and 3 bases, with 9 bases remaining between them. CDR1 is SGHTA and CDR2 is FQGNSA in the germline V gene. The CDR3 length is 13 residues. As DNA, the CDR3 is TGTGCCAGCAGCTATCAGACAGACTATGGCTACACCTTC. It is translated as CASSYQTDYGYTF.

The chain links TRBV5-4 to TRBJ2-7, with D maybe TRBD2 (6 bases). V gave up 2 bases and J gave up 0 bases, with 18 bases separating them. This CDR3 region has 17 residues. Germline values: CDR1 SGHNT, CDR2 YYREEE (reference sequence). CDR3 in amino acids: CASSFPQAGPSSYEQYF. The CDR3 DNA reads as TGTGCCAGCAGCTTCCCCCAGGCGGGACCAAGCTCCTACGAGCAGTACTTC.